Below, 6 T cell receptor beta chains from the same sample are listed, as sequenced in a study of cytomegalovirus exposure and HLA in healthy donors. 60 Vbeta and 13 Jbeta primers were used in PCR. Some clones are missing from TCRdb's copy, which holds only in-frame ones; the method was immunoSEQ multiplex PCR. The sample has roughly 200,000 clones, 70% to 80% seen once. The specimen was PBMCs. Source of these receptors: a woman in her 40s in good health and CMV-seronegative.

This clone was detected only once. The chain employs TRBV28 and TRBJ2-5, with D perhaps matching TRBD2 (6 bases). The CDR3 length is 14 residues. Germline V gene data show CDR1 as MDHEN and CDR2 as SYDVKM. The V end lost 5 bases, the J end lost 5 bases, and 15 bases lay between the germline ends. CDR3 amino acids: CASSLVGSGETQYF. As DNA, the CDR3 is TGTGCCAGCAGTCTAGTGGGCAGCGGGGAGACCCAGTACTTC.

This chain connects TRBV19 to TRBJ1-1; D is unclear. The CDR3 is 15 residues long. Per the germline V gene, CDR1 is LNHDA and CDR2 is SQIVND (reference sequence). Trimming took 3 bases from V and 1 from J, leaving 12 bases between them. CDR3 loop: CASSIEGRWNTEAFF. The CDR3 DNA is TGTGCCAGTAGTATCGAGGGCCGGTGGAACACTGAAGCTTTCTTT.

J is TRBJ1-2 and V is TRBV7-9; D remains ambiguous. The CDR3 runs to 12 residues. V lost 1 base and J lost 8, with 8 bases in between. Looked up from germline, CDR1 is SEHNR and CDR2 is FQNEAQ (reference sequence). Written as DNA, the CDR3 is TGTGCCAGCAGCTTAGGGGTGGGCGGCTACACCTTC. Translation: CASSLGVGGYTF.

This clone was found a few times. J is TRBJ1-1 and V is TRBV9; 11 nucleotides line up with TRBD1. Trimming removed 4 bases from V and 5 bases from J; junction bases left unmatched: 7. CDR1 is SGDLS and CDR2 is YYNGEE in the germline V gene. The length of the CDR3 is 15 residues. This chain's CDR3 is CASSIGQGAQTEAFF. CDR3 sequence (DNA): TGTGCCAGCAGCATTGGACAGGGGGCGCAGACTGAAGCTTTCTTT.

V and J are TRBV10-3 and TRBJ1-5, with 8 bases identical to TRBD1. Germline V gives CDR1 ENHRY, CDR2 SYGVKD. This CDR3 has 13 residues. The ends lost 6 bases at V and 6 bases at J; junction bases unmatched: 4. CDR3 residues: CAIRGQVGQPQHF. The DNA of the CDR3 is TGTGCCATCAGGGGACAGGTCGGTCAGCCCCAGCATTTT.

The rearrangement joins TRBV18 to TRBJ1-1; D unresolved. The CDR3 runs to 22 residues. The V gene's germline CDR1 is KGHSH and CDR2 LQKENI. Deletions cut 6 bases from V and 0 bases from J, with 35 bases between. This chain's CDR3 is CASSPLGRRALSPSLMNTEAFF. CDR3 nucleotides: TGTGCCAGCTCCCCCCTCGGTAGGAGGGCTTTGTCCCCGTCGCTCATGAACACTGAAGCTTTCTTT.